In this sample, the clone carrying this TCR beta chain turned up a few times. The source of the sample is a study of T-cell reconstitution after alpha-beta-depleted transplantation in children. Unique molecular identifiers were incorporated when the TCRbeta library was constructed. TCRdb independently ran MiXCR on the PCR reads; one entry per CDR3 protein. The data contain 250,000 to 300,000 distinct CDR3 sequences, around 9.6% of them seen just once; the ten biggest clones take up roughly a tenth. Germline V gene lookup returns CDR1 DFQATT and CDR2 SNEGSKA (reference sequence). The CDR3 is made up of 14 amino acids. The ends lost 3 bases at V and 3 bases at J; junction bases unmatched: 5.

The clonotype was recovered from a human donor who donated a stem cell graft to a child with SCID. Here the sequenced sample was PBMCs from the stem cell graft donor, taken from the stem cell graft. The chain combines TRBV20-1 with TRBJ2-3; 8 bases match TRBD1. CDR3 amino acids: CSARTGVGTDTQYF. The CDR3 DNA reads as TGCAGTGCTAGGACAGGGGTTGGTACAGATACGCAGTATTTT.